The 31 T cell receptor beta chains in this list originate from one sample, sequenced in a study of T cells in Graves' hyperthyroidism and ophthalmopathy. Using RNA transcripts as the source, TCR beta CDR3 regions were amplified. Carried out on the TCR CDR3, a first-round RT-PCR used the HTBI primer set. TCRdb ran MiXCR on the multiplex PCR reads and lists one entry per CDR3 protein. The table has 330,000 or so distinct CDR3 sequences, around 18% seen once; the top ten hold 15% to 18%. Sequencing was carried out using blood. These receptors were collected from a woman aged 40 to 55 with Graves' ophthalmopathy.

This clonotype was recorded at least ten times. The V gene is TRBV11-2, the J gene TRBJ2-7, with TRBD2 matching 7 bases. Germline-derived CDR1 and CDR2 are SGHAT and FQNNGV. CDR3 length: 14 amino acids. V trimming: 6 bases; J trimming: 0 bases; junction bases outside the gene matches: 5. In DNA, the CDR3 is TGTGCCAGCAGTTTGGGGGGGAGCTCCTACGAGCAGTACTTC. This translates into CASSLGGSSYEQYF.

This clonotype was observed many times. This chain joins TRBV20-1 and TRBJ1-1, with D possibly TRBD1 on 6 matching bases. Germline V gives CDR1 DFQATT, CDR2 SNEGSKA (reference sequence). V lost 5 bases, J lost 11 bases, and 15 bases lay in between. The CDR3 totals 11 residues. The CDR3 region is CSAPFGGKAFF. In DNA form, the CDR3 reads TGCAGTGCTCCATTTGGGGGCAAGGCTTTCTTT.

This clonotype was counted many times. The chain has TRBV4-3 and TRBJ1-1; D gene uncertain. The ends were cut back, 0 bases at V and 7 bases at J, with 15 bases in the middle. The CDR3 has 15 residues. The germline V gene has CDR1 LGHNA and CDR2 YSLEER. The CDR3 spells CASSQDGASHDEAFF. The CDR3 DNA follows: TGCGCCAGCAGCCAAGATGGCGCCAGCCATGATGAAGCTTTCTTT.

The sample holds many counts of this clonotype. This chain uses TRBV28 with TRBJ2-7, with TRBD1 as a possible D gene (6 bases). CDR1 is MDHEN and CDR2 is SYDVKM in the germline V gene. V lost 2 bases and J 6 bases, leaving 17 bases between the germline ends. The CDR3 has 15 residues. CDR3 sequence: CASSLRNNRVGEQYF. The CDR3 DNA reads TGTGCCAGCAGTTTACGCAACAACAGGGTTGGCGAGCAGTACTTC.

The chain joins TRBV28 to TRBJ1-2, with D possibly matching TRBD1 (6 bases). V shed 5 bases and J shed 7 bases, with 17 bases lying between them. The CDR3 is 14 residues long. The germline CDR1 and CDR2 sequences are MDHEN and SYDVKM. Here the CDR3 reads CASSHRAHGGGYTF. The CDR3 bases are TGTGCCAGCAGTCACAGGGCCCACGGAGGTGGCTACACCTTC.

The DNA for the CDR3 is TGCGCCAGCAGCTTGTACGGGGATAGCAATCAGCCCCAGCATTTT. Amino acid sequence: CASSLYGDSNQPQHF. The J gene is TRBJ1-5, the V gene TRBV5-1; D gene uncertain. Germline values: CDR1 SGHRS, CDR2 YFSETQ. This CDR3 has 15 residues. V was pared by 1 base and J by 0 bases, with 8 bases between.

This clonotype was seen many times. The CDR3 loop reads CASSLIRQPQHF. The CDR3 DNA follows: TGTGCCAGCAGTTTGATACGACAGCCCCAGCATTTT. This rearrangement joins TRBV12-3 or TRBV12-4 to TRBJ1-5; D not certain. The V end was cut by 3 bases, the J end by 7 bases, with 7 bases between. The CDR3 covers 12 residues.

There are many counts of this clonotype. This chain joins TRBV7-9 and TRBJ2-2; D is uncertain. Germline V gene data show CDR1 as SEHNR and CDR2 as FQNEAQ (reference sequence). This CDR3 region has 13 residues. The V end lost 2 bases, the J end lost 7 bases, and 8 bases lay between the germline ends. CDR3 sequence reads: CASSLRADGELFF. In DNA form, the CDR3 reads TGTGCCAGCAGCTTACGGGCCGACGGGGAGCTGTTTTTT.

This clonotype was seen many times. The chain carries TRBV6-5 and TRBJ1-5; D may be TRBD1 (6 bases). CDR1 is MNHEY, CDR2 SVGAGI, per germline. The CDR3 contains 13 residues. The V and J ends lost 10 bases and 5 bases respectively, with 15 bases between them. CDR3 sequence (DNA): TGTGCCACCACCGGGCAGGGGTATCAGCCCCAGCATTTT. Its protein is CATTGQGYQPQHF.

There are many counts of this clonotype. V usage is TRBV6-1 and J usage is TRBJ2-7; TRBD2 is a possible D gene (6 bases). Germline V gives CDR1 MNHNS, CDR2 SASEGT. V lost 10 bases, J lost 6 bases, and 16 bases lay in between. The CDR3 consists of 12 residues. As DNA, the CDR3 is TGTGCCATCGCTGGAGGGACGGGCGAGCAGTACTTC. Protein product: CAIAGGTGEQYF.

Ten or more counts support this clonotype. The chain couples TRBV20-1 to TRBJ1-1, with a tentative D call TRBD1 (5 bases). V lost 3 bases to trimming and J lost 0 bases, with 11 bases between them. The CDR3 is 14 residues long. In germline, CDR1 is DFQATT, CDR2 SNEGSKA (reference sequence). CDR3 in amino acids: CSASRDGMNTEAFF. The CDR3 nucleotides are TGCAGTGCTAGCCGGGACGGGATGAACACTGAAGCTTTCTTT.

This clonotype was counted a few times. This sequence joins TRBV6-4 and TRBJ2-6; 8 bases are a match to TRBD1. From germline, CDR1 is MRHNA and CDR2 SNTAGT. The CDR3 spans 17 residues. Trimming at V came to 5 bases and at J to 2 bases, leaving 8 bases not matched to a gene. The CDR3 nucleotides read TGTGCCAGCAGTACAGGGGGAACTCTCGCTGGGGCCAACGTCCTGACTTTC. Translating gives CASSTGGTLAGANVLTF.

In this sample, this clonotype turned up many times. The junction differs from germline at one of its ends, possibly a read error. The chain is built from TRBV5-4 and TRBJ2-7; tentative D call: TRBD1 (6 bases). The CDR3 has 12 amino acids. Germline CDR1 and CDR2: SGHNT and YYREEE (reference sequence). CDR3 bases: TGTGCCAGCAGCTTGGGGCGGACAGTTTGGGACTTC. Translating gives CASSLGRTVWDF.

This clonotype was counted many times. V usage is TRBV20-1 and J usage is TRBJ2-7; perhaps TRBD1 as D (6 bases). CDR1 is DFQATT, CDR2 SNEGSKA, per germline (reference sequence). V was pared by 2 bases and J by 4 bases, with 12 bases between. This CDR3 is 13 amino acids long. CDR3 amino acids: CSARTQGMYEQYF. The CDR3 DNA reads TGCAGTGCTAGAACCCAGGGGATGTACGAGCAGTACTTC.

This clonotype was seen many times. The rearrangement joins TRBV27 to TRBJ2-7; D may be TRBD1 (5 bases). The germline V and J ends were trimmed by 4 bases and 3 bases, with 10 bases remaining between them. This CDR3 is 13 amino acids long. CDR1 and CDR2 from the germline V gene are MNHEY and SMNVEV (reference sequence). This CDR3 reads CASSSTGVYEQYF. CDR3 bases: TGTGCCAGCAGTTCCACAGGTGTCTACGAGCAGTACTTC.

This clonotype was seen at least ten times. This chain joins TRBV9 and TRBJ1-5, with D unresolved. V lost 0 bases to trimming and J lost 1 base, with 2 bases between them. Germline-derived CDR1 and CDR2 are SGDLS and YYNGEE. The CDR3 extends over 13 amino acids. The CDR3 region is CASSVASNQPQHF. The CDR3 DNA reads TGTGCCAGCAGCGTAGCGAGCAATCAGCCCCAGCATTTT.

There are many counts of this clonotype. The chain recombines TRBV28 with TRBJ2-2, with 8 bases matching TRBD1. CDR3 length: 15 amino acids. With 3 bases clipped from V and 7 bases from J, the junction kept 7 bases outside the gene matches. Germline V gene sequence: CDR1 MDHEN, CDR2 SYDVKM. The CDR3 nucleotides read TGTGCCAGCAGTTTGGTCAGGGGGCTTGGCGGGGAGCTGTTTTTT. It translates to CASSLVRGLGGELFF.

This clonotype appeared many times. The V gene is TRBV20-1, the J gene TRBJ2-7; 10 bases align to TRBD1. Germline values: CDR1 DFQATT, CDR2 SNEGSKA (reference sequence). V trimming: 6 bases; J trimming: 3 bases; junction bases outside the gene matches: 5. The CDR3 covers 13 residues. CDR3: CSALRDRGYEQYF. CDR3 nucleotides: TGCAGTGCCCTTCGGGACAGGGGCTACGAGCAGTACTTC.

At least ten counts were recorded for this clonotype. The V and J genes are TRBV28 and TRBJ1-2; D is unresolved. V shed 9 bases and J shed 4 bases, with 12 bases lying between them. The length of the CDR3 is 12 residues. CDR1 is MDHEN and CDR2 is SYDVKM in the germline V gene. CDR3 protein: CASQSVLYGYTF. The CDR3 DNA is TGTGCCAGTCAGTCGGTCCTCTATGGCTACACCTTC.

This clonotype occurred many times. The chain combines TRBV30 with TRBJ2-6; D is ambiguous. Germline values: CDR1 GTSNPN, CDR2 SVGIG (reference sequence). CDR3 length equals 13 residues. V was shortened by 4 bases and J by 2 bases, with 6 bases between the two germline ends. CDR3 DNA: TGTGCCTGGAAGGTGACTGGGGCCAACGTCCTGACTTTC. It translates to CAWKVTGANVLTF.

Many counts were recorded for this clonotype. The chain carries TRBV6-7 and TRBJ2-7; D perhaps matches TRBD1 (6 bases). TRBV6-7 is sorted into the ORF group, with uncertain function. The CDR3 has 17 residues. V dropped 0 bases and J dropped 1 base, with 16 bases sitting between them. The CDR3 DNA sequence: TGTGCCAGCAGTTACTCCCGGGACACTGAATATTCCTACGAGCAGTACTTC. Translated, it gives CASSYSRDTEYSYEQYF.

This clonotype was observed at least ten times. The chain links TRBV20-1 to TRBJ1-2; maybe TRBD1 (5 bases). CDR3 size: 12 residues. The germline V gene has CDR1 DFQATT and CDR2 SNEGSKA (reference sequence). The CDR3 DNA is TGCATGACGACAGCGAAGGGCTATGGCTACACCTTC. Translating gives CMTTAKGYGYTF.

The sample holds many counts of this clonotype. The V gene is TRBV6-5, the J gene TRBJ2-5, with 8 bases identical to TRBD1. Germline V lookup: CDR1 MNHEY, CDR2 SVGAGI. V dropped 2 bases and J dropped 4; count of bases not matched to a gene: 9. The CDR3 is 16 amino acids. CDR3 DNA: TGTGCCAGCAGTTACCTAAGACAGGGGAGACGAGAGACCCAGTACTTC. Protein product: CASSYLRQGRRETQYF.

Ten or more counts support this clonotype. The chain couples TRBV28 to TRBJ1-2; D remains unclear. This CDR3 is built from 15 residues. Trimming removed 7 bases from V and 0 bases from J, with 15 bases in between. CDR1 and CDR2 from the germline V gene are MDHEN and SYDVKM. The CDR3 region is CASTLGDKSNYGYTF. The CDR3, as DNA: TGTGCCAGCACATTAGGCGACAAGTCTAACTATGGCTACACCTTC.

At least ten counts were recorded for this clonotype. The gene calls are TRBV9 and TRBJ1-2; D may be TRBD1 (5 bases). Germline V lookup: CDR1 SGDLS, CDR2 YYNGEE. The ends were cut back, 0 bases at V and 10 bases at J, with 10 bases in the middle. This CDR3 is built from 12 residues. The CDR3 nucleotides read TGTGCCAGCAGCGTAGGACAGTCCGACTACACCTTC. Its translation is CASSVGQSDYTF.

V gene TRBV7-2 combines with J gene TRBJ2-7; 10 bases agree with TRBD2. CDR3 length equals 15 residues. Germline CDR1 SGHTA, CDR2 FQGNSA. Trimming removed 1 base from V and 2 bases from J; junction bases left unmatched: 2. This chain's CDR3 is CASSLGGLAPYEQYF. The DNA for the CDR3 is TGTGCCAGCAGCTTAGGGGGACTAGCGCCCTACGAGCAGTACTTC.

This clonotype was seen ten or more times. V and J are TRBV27 and TRBJ1-1; 8 bases line up with TRBD1. Trimming at V came to 5 bases and at J to 1 base, leaving 3 bases not matched to a gene. CDR1 is MNHEY, CDR2 SMNVEV, per germline (reference sequence). The CDR3 has 14 amino acids. The CDR3 sequence is CASSRQGRNTEAFF. The CDR3 DNA sequence: TGTGCCAGCAGTCGACAGGGGAGGAACACTGAAGCTTTCTTT.

CDR3 amino acids: CASSYSRTSGNTGELFF. For the CDR3, the DNA is TGTGCCAGCAGTTACTCGCGGACTAGCGGGAACACCGGGGAGCTGTTTTTT. The chain carries TRBV6-2 or TRBV6-3 and TRBJ2-2, with 10 bases aligning to TRBD2. Germline CDR1 is MNHEY and CDR2 is SVGEGT. CDR3 length: 17 residues. The V gene end was trimmed by 0 bases and the J gene end by 1 base; junction bases not matched to a gene: 2.

This clonotype was counted many times. The chain uses TRBV12-3 or TRBV12-4 and TRBJ2-7; D tentatively reads TRBD1 or TRBD2 (5 bases each). This CDR3 comprises 14 residues. Trimming took off 5 bases at V and 7 bases at J, with 18 bases between the two ends. This CDR3 reads CASSRGPGPQEQYF. The CDR3, as DNA: TGTGCCAGCAGTCGGGGACCCGGGCCCCAGGAGCAGTACTTC.

In the case of this clonotype: A read error may account for a junction end that differs from germline. In DNA form, the CDR3 reads TGTGCCAGCAGTGGGGCACAGCGCTATCAGCCCCAGCGTTTT. This translates into CASSGAQRYQPQRF. The rearrangement links TRBV6-1 to TRBJ1-5; D is unclear. This CDR3 spans 14 amino acids. CDR1 and CDR2 (germline): MNHNS, SASEGT.

This clonotype occurred many times. V and J are TRBV7-2 and TRBJ2-7; 8 bases align to TRBD2. Germline loops: CDR1 SGHTA, CDR2 FQGNSA. The CDR3 runs to 15 residues. The V segment lost 2 bases and the J segment 3 bases; nucleotides outside the gene matches: 6. CDR3 in DNA: TGTGCCAGCAGCTTAATCGGGACTAGAGACTACGAGCAGTACTTC. Its protein is CASSLIGTRDYEQYF.